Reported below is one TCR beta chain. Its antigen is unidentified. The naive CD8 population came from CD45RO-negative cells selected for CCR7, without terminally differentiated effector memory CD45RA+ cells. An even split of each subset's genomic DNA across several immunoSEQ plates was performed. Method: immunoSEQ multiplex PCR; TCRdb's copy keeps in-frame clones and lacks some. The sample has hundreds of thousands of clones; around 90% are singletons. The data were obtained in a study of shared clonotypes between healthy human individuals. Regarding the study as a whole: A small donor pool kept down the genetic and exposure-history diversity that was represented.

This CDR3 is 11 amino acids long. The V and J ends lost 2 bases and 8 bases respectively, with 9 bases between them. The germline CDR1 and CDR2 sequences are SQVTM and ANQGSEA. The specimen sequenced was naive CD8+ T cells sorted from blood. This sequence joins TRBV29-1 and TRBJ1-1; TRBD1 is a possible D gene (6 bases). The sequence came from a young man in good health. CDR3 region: CSVEIQGEAFF. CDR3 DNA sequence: TGCAGCGTTGAAATCCAGGGGGAAGCTTTCTTT. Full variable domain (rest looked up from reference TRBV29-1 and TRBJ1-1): SAVISQKPSRDICQRGTSLTIQCQVDSQVTMMFWYRQQPGQSLTLIATANQGSEATYESGFVIDKFPISRPNLTFSTLTVSNMSPEDSSIYLCSVEIQGEAFFGQGTRLTVV.